Each of the 27 T cell receptor beta chains below was sequenced from the same sample in a study of neurological immune-mediated disorders. MiXCR, applied by TCRdb to the 5' RACE reads, yields one record per CDR3 protein. The sample has tens of thousands of distinct CDR3 sequences; less than 5.5% are singletons. Sequencing input: PBMCs. The receptors stem from a woman in her twenties or thirties with multiple sclerosis.

This clonotype showed up many times. The gene calls are TRBV20-1 and TRBJ1-2; 10 nucleotides match TRBD1. Germline V lookup: CDR1 DFQATT, CDR2 SNEGSKA (reference sequence). The length of the CDR3 is 14 residues. With 6 bases clipped from V and 4 bases from J, the junction kept 8 bases outside the gene matches. CDR3 sequence reads: CSAKAGDRGYGYTF. CDR3 bases: TGCAGTGCGAAAGCAGGGGACAGGGGCTATGGCTACACCTTC.

Many counts were recorded for this clonotype. The chain links TRBV24-1 to TRBJ2-2, with D possibly being TRBD1 (5 bases). The germline gives CDR1 KGHDR, CDR2 SFDVKD. The length of the CDR3 is 18 residues. Trimming took off 3 bases at V and 5 bases at J, with 21 bases between the two ends. The CDR3, as DNA: TGTGCCACCAGTGATCCGGTCCTCGGCAGGGATTCAACCGGGGAGCTGTTTTTT. It yields the protein CATSDPVLGRDSTGELFF.

This clonotype was counted a few times. The chain links TRBV12-3 or TRBV12-4 to TRBJ1-3; D possibly corresponds to TRBD1 (5 bases). This CDR3 is built from 14 residues. The V gene lost 7 bases and the J gene lost 2 bases, with 12 bases spanning the gap. This chain's CDR3 is CASNPLGPGNTIYF. Written as DNA, the CDR3 is TGTGCCAGCAATCCACTGGGGCCTGGAAACACCATATATTTT.

This clonotype was counted a single time. Given a much more abundant clone one base away, this may be a read error. This chain links TRBV24-1 with TRBJ1-2, with TRBD1 as a possible D gene (5 bases). The germline V gene has CDR1 KGHDR and CDR2 SFDVKD. Trimming took 3 bases from V and 4 from J, leaving 8 bases between them. This CDR3 contains 13 residues. The CDR3 DNA reads as TGTGCCACCAGTGATAAGACAGCCTATGGCTACACCTTC. Translating it yields CATSDKTAYGYTF.

This clonotype has ten or more counts. This chain joins TRBV20-1 and TRBJ2-1; TRBD2 aligns across 9 bases. The CDR3 has 16 residues. CDR1 and CDR2 (germline): DFQATT, SNEGSKA (reference sequence). With 3 bases clipped from V and 4 bases from J, the junction kept 10 bases outside the gene matches. CDR3 coding DNA: TGCAGTGCTAGCGGGTCCAGCGGGAGGAGGTACAATGAGCAGTTCTTC. This codes for CSASGSSGRRYNEQFF.

The chain uses TRBV5-1 and TRBJ1-5, with TRBD1 matching 8 bases. Looked up from germline, CDR1 is SGHRS and CDR2 is YFSETQ. The J segment lost 7 bases and the V segment lost 0 bases, leaving 6 bases of the junction unmatched. The CDR3 totals 15 residues. The CDR3 loop is CASSLGTGFGQPQHF. CDR3 in DNA: TGCGCCAGCAGCTTGGGGACAGGGTTTGGGCAGCCCCAGCATTTT.

The sample holds many counts of this clonotype. The chain is built from TRBV7-2 and TRBJ2-5, with unresolved D. V was pared by 5 bases and J by 1 base, with 5 bases between. The CDR3 is made up of 12 amino acids. Per the germline V gene, CDR1 is SGHTA and CDR2 is FQGNSA. In DNA form, the CDR3 reads TGTGCCAGCAGCCAAATCCAAGAGACCCAGTACTTC. Amino acid sequence: CASSQIQETQYF.

This clonotype was seen ten or more times. The chain links TRBV6-6 to TRBJ2-7, with 7 bases aligning to TRBD2. This CDR3 is 14 amino acids long. CDR1 is MNHNY, CDR2 SVGAGI, per germline (reference sequence). The V gene end was trimmed by 0 bases and the J gene end by 4 bases; junction bases not matched to a gene: 3. CDR3 sequence reads: CASSYSAGTYEQYF. The CDR3 DNA follows: TGTGCCAGCAGTTACTCAGCGGGGACGTACGAGCAGTACTTC.

The sample holds one count of this clonotype. The junction departs from the called germline gene at one end, perhaps through a read error. This rearrangement joins TRBV7-9 to TRBJ2-1; D call uncertain. This CDR3 has 15 amino acids. Germline CDR1 SEHNR, CDR2 FQNEAQ (reference sequence). In DNA, the CDR3 is TGTGCCAGCAGCTTCGACTCAAGCTCCTACAATGATCAGTTCTTC. Its protein is CASSFDSSSYNDQFF.

The table lists this clonotype with many counts. The rearrangement uses TRBV29-1 and TRBJ1-1; perhaps TRBD1 as D (6 bases). The CDR3 extends over 15 amino acids. The germline V gene has CDR1 SQVTM and CDR2 ANQGSEA. V was pared by 4 bases and J by 1 base, with 16 bases between. The CDR3, as DNA: TGCAGCGTTGTTGGGGCAGGGGCGAGGAACACTGAAGCTTTCTTT. Its translation is CSVVGAGARNTEAFF.

This clonotype was recorded at least ten times. The rearrangement joins TRBV2 to TRBJ1-5; 7 bases are shared with TRBD1. The ends lost 6 bases at V and 1 base at J; junction bases unmatched: 6. This CDR3 spans 15 amino acids. Germline CDR1 is SNHLY and CDR2 is FYNNEI. Written as DNA, the CDR3 is TGTGCCAGCAGAGAACAGGGGTTGAGCAATCAGCCCCAGCATTTT. Translating gives CASREQGLSNQPQHF.

About this clonotype: A much bigger clone sits one base away, suggesting this may be a read error. The rearrangement links TRBV9 to TRBJ2-3, with D possibly TRBD2 on 6 matching bases. The CDR3 is made up of 15 amino acids. V was cut by 0 bases and J by 2 bases, with 10 bases left in between. Germline V gives CDR1 SGDLS, CDR2 YYNGEE. The CDR3 DNA sequence: TGTGCCAGCAGCGTAGGAGCGGGTGACACAGATACGCAGTATTTT. This translates into CASSVGAGDTDTQYF.

This clonotype occurred many times. The chain links TRBV2 to TRBJ1-1; no firm D call. Germline CDR1 is SNHLY and CDR2 is FYNNEI. The CDR3 loop spans 16 amino acids. Trimming stripped 4 bases from V and 0 bases from J, with 15 bases between. The CDR3 region is CASSGGVGEMNTEAFF. The DNA for the CDR3 is TGTGCCAGCAGTGGCGGTGTCGGAGAGATGAACACTGAAGCTTTCTTT.

This clonotype was observed many times. This chain joins TRBV5-1 and TRBJ2-1; 10 positions match TRBD2. Germline loops: CDR1 SGHRS, CDR2 YFSETQ. V lost 5 bases and J lost 1; bases outside the gene matches: 9. CDR3 length: 17 amino acids. The CDR3 nucleotides are TGCGCCAGCAGGCCGGGACTAGCGACATCTTCCTACAATGAGCAGTTCTTC. This translates into CASRPGLATSSYNEQFF. Complete variable domain (other parts from reference TRBV5-1 and TRBJ2-1): KAGVTQTPRYLIKTRGQQVTLSCSPISGHRSVSWYQQTPGQGLQFLFEYFSETQRNKGNFPGRFSGRQFSNSRSEMNVSTLELGDSALYLCASRPGLATSSYNEQFFGPGTRLTVL.

The table lists this clonotype with many counts. V is TRBV5-1 and J is TRBJ2-2; TRBD1 aligns across 7 bases. The CDR3 totals 14 residues. Germline V gives CDR1 SGHRS, CDR2 YFSETQ. The junction had 7 bases not matched to a gene; V was cut back by 7 bases and J by 4 bases. The CDR3 DNA is TGCGCCAGCCGCCTGACAGGGAGCACCGGGGAGCTGTTTTTT. It codes for CASRLTGSTGELFF.

This clonotype was observed many times. The chain carries TRBV2 and TRBJ1-3; possibly TRBD1 for D (6 bases). This CDR3 is built from 15 residues. Trimming left V 1 base short and J 0 bases short, with 7 bases between. CDR1 is SNHLY and CDR2 is FYNNEI in the germline V gene. CDR3 coding DNA: TGTGCCAGCAGTGAAGGGACAGCCTCTGGAAACACCATATATTTT. It encodes CASSEGTASGNTIYF.

This clonotype was recorded a few times. The chain recombines TRBV5-1 with TRBJ2-2, with TRBD2 as a possible D gene (6 bases). Germline-derived CDR1 and CDR2 are SGHRS and YFSETQ. CDR3 length equals 16 residues. V was clipped by 4 bases and J by 4 bases, with 17 bases between them. The CDR3 bases are TGCGCCAGCAGCCATCAAATAGCGGCGTCCACCGGGGAGCTGTTTTTT. Protein sequence: CASSHQIAASTGELFF.

This clonotype was found many times. The chain joins TRBV5-6 to TRBJ2-1; 15 nucleotides align to TRBD2. This CDR3 has 13 amino acids. Germline CDR1 is SGHDT and CDR2 is YYEEEE. With 4 bases clipped from V and 12 bases from J, the junction kept 2 bases outside the gene matches. Here the CDR3 reads CASSLGLAGGQFF. The CDR3 nucleotides are TGTGCCAGCAGCCTGGGACTAGCGGGAGGGCAGTTCTTC.

Only a few counts were recorded for this clonotype. The chain carries TRBV20-1 and TRBJ2-1; a possible D gene is TRBD2 (6 bases). Germline V gene data show CDR1 as DFQATT and CDR2 as SNEGSKA (reference sequence). The CDR3 totals 15 residues. The ends were cut back, 5 bases at V and 0 bases at J, with 14 bases in the middle. The CDR3 here is CSAGVGGSSYNEQFF. As DNA, the CDR3 is TGCAGTGCTGGAGTGGGGGGAAGCTCCTACAATGAGCAGTTCTTC.

CDR3: CATSVGTGGIDEQFF. In nucleotides, the CDR3 is TGTGCCACCAGTGTGGGGACAGGGGGTATCGATGAGCAGTTCTTC. The chain uses TRBV24-1 and TRBJ2-1, with TRBD1 matching 11 bases. The CDR3 sequence is 15 residues long. CDR1 is KGHDR and CDR2 is SFDVKD in the germline V gene. The V and J ends lost 5 bases and 8 bases, in that order; junction bases with no gene match: 7.

Ten or more counts support this clonotype. The chain recombines TRBV12-3 or TRBV12-4 with TRBJ2-3; 9 nucleotides agree with TRBD2. The ends lost 3 bases at V and 2 bases at J; junction bases unmatched: 6. The CDR3 runs 16 residues. The CDR3 DNA follows: TGTGCCAGCAGTTTTCCTAGCGGGACGAACACAGATACGCAGTATTTT. This encodes CASSFPSGTNTDTQYF.

This clonotype showed up many times. The rearrangement joins TRBV5-4 to TRBJ2-3; 11 bases fit TRBD2. Germline V gene data show CDR1 as SGHNT and CDR2 as YYREEE (reference sequence). The CDR3 is 15 amino acids. V was pared by 3 bases and J by 4 bases, with 4 bases of the junction left unmatched. The chain's CDR3 is CASSYSGGAADTQYF. The CDR3 DNA reads TGTGCCAGCAGCTATAGCGGGGGGGCCGCAGATACGCAGTATTTT.

This clonotype was counted at least ten times. V gene TRBV20-1 combines with J gene TRBJ2-1; 8 nucleotides line up with TRBD2. CDR1 is DFQATT, CDR2 SNEGSKA, per germline (reference sequence). V shed 6 bases and J 6 bases; nucleotides not matched to a gene: 4. The CDR3 has 12 residues. CDR3 region: CSATGGLNEQFF. CDR3 nucleotides: TGCAGTGCAACGGGGGGGCTCAATGAGCAGTTCTTC.

This clonotype has ten or more counts. For the CDR3, the DNA is TGTGCCAGCAGCCAAGGAGGAGCGGGAGGGGTCCCCGGGGAGCTGTTTTTT. It codes for CASSQGGAGGVPGELFF. The rearrangement joins TRBV14 to TRBJ2-2, with 10 bases matching TRBD2. CDR1 is SGHDN and CDR2 is FVKESK in the germline V gene. The trim removed 1 base at V and 6 bases at J, leaving 8 bases unmatched. The CDR3 has 17 amino acids.

V and J are TRBV29-1 and TRBJ2-1; 9 bases match TRBD2. V was clipped by 4 bases and J by 7 bases; unmatched bases: 5. This CDR3 comprises 13 residues. Germline CDR1 and CDR2: SQVTM and ANQGSEA. CDR3 sequence reads: CSVGDSGGNEQFF. CDR3 bases: TGCAGCGTTGGGGATAGCGGGGGTAATGAGCAGTTCTTC.

The genes are TRBV20-1 and TRBJ2-7; D may be TRBD1 or TRBD2 (6 bases each). Per germline, CDR1 DFQATT and CDR2 SNEGSKA (reference sequence). This CDR3 has 14 amino acids. V was clipped by 6 bases and J by 4 bases, with 19 bases between them. In DNA form, the CDR3 reads TGCAGTGCCCCTCTCGGGGCGGGGACATACGAGCAGTACTTC. This gives the protein CSAPLGAGTYEQYF.

The rearrangement uses TRBV24-1 and TRBJ1-2; 10 bases line up with TRBD1. Germline CDR1 is KGHDR and CDR2 is SFDVKD. This CDR3 is built from 18 residues. V was clipped by 4 bases and J by 0 bases; unmatched bases: 10. CDR3 bases: TGTGCCACCAGTGACGGAATGACAGGGGGCTCCACTAACTATGGCTACACCTTC. It specifies CATSDGMTGGSTNYGYTF.